Listed below are T cell receptor beta chains from one sample, sequenced in a study of chemoradiotherapy in HPV16-positive cancers. Sequencing was performed with immunoSEQ multiplex PCR; in TCRdb, only in-frame clones are kept and a portion is missing. This table has about 12,000 clones, less than 90% appearing once. The sequenced sample was blood, obtained from a patient who underwent chemoradiotherapy. All receptors come from a human donor with HPV-associated anogenital cancer. Both conserved end residues are part of each CDR3. D genes are given only for firm matches. Some rows have no size entry. The others give once, few or many, or a class for an expanded clone.

CASSLDSKTGRETQYF TGTGCCAGCAGCTTGGATTCCAAGACAGGGAGAGAGACCCAGTACTTC TRBJ2-5 TRBV5-5 TRBD1 16 .
CASRQDSNNNEQFF TGTGCCAGCAGGCAGGACTCAAACAACAATGAGCAGTTCTTC TRBJ2-1 TRBV11-2 . 14 .
CASSATLSSYNEQFF TGTGCCAGCAGCGCAACACTGAGCTCCTACAATGAGCAGTTCTTC TRBJ2-1 TRBV9 . 15 once
CASSFRNQPQHF TGTGCCAGCAGCTTTCGGAATCAGCCCCAGCATTTT TRBJ1-5 TRBV5-8 . 12 .
CASSPGLAGNEQFF TGTGCCAGCAGCCCGGGACTAGCGGGGAATGAGCAGTTCTTC TRBJ2-1 TRBV5-4 TRBD2 14 once
CASSFQLEVAFF TGTGCCAGCAGCTTCCAACTTGAGGTAGCTTTCTTT TRBJ1-1 TRBV11-2 . 12 .
CASSPGGASYNEQFF TGTGCCAGCTCACCAGGGGGGGCCTCCTACAATGAGCAGTTCTTC TRBJ2-1 TRBV18 . 15 .
CASSFGSTGANVLTF TGTGCCAGCAGCTTCGGGAGCACTGGGGCCAACGTCCTGACTTTC TRBJ2-6 TRBV11-2 . 15 few
CASSLAGVSYNEQFF TGCGCCAGCAGCTTGGCCGGGGTCTCCTACAATGAGCAGTTCTTC TRBJ2-1 TRBV5-1 . 15 once
CASSNSGLGLYEQYF TGTGCCAGCAGTAACTCGGGCCTAGGGTTGTACGAGCAGTACTTC TRBJ2-7 TRBV6-5 . 15 .
CASSLRLGRTSGNTIYF TGTGCCAGCAGCTTACGTCTCGGCAGGACCTCTGGAAACACCATATATTTT TRBJ1-3 TRBV7-2 . 17 .
CASSSRRDSNQPQHF TGTGCCAGCAGTTCGCGGAGGGATAGCAATCAGCCCCAGCATTTT TRBJ1-5 TRBV6-5 . 15 .
CAISVGDGYTF TGTGCCATCAGTGTAGGGGACGGCTACACCTTC TRBJ1-2 TRBV10-3 . 11 .
CASRLAGGETQYF TGCGCCAGCAGACTAGCGGGGGGAGAGACCCAGTACTTC TRBJ2-5 TRBV5-1 TRBD2 13 .
CASRDPSRYGYTF TGTGCCAGCCGGGACCCCTCCCGCTATGGCTACACCTTC TRBJ1-2 TRBV6-5 . 13 .
CASSEARQGSGDEQYF TGTGCCAGCAGTGAAGCGCGACAGGGTTCTGGGGACGAGCAGTACTTC TRBJ2-7 TRBV2 TRBD1 16 .
CASSDRANTEAFF TGTGCCAGCAGCGATCGGGCGAACACTGAAGCTTTCTTT TRBJ1-1 TRBV2 . 13 once
CASSQDIRDSPLHF TGTGCCAGCAGCCAAGATATACGGGATTCACCCCTCCACTTT TRBJ1-6 TRBV4-2 . 14 few
CASSPGVANTEAFF TGTGCCAGTAGTCCAGGGGTGGCGAACACTGAAGCTTTCTTT TRBJ1-1 TRBV19 . 14 .
CASSQWTGVTGELFF TGTGCCAGCAGCCAATGGACAGGAGTCACCGGGGAGCTGTTTTTT TRBJ2-2 TRBV7-9 TRBD1 15 .
CASSPTRGGAFHEQYF TGTGCCAGCAGCCCAACCCGCGGGGGGGCGTTCCACGAGCAGTACTTC TRBJ2-7 TRBV7-3 TRBD2 16 .
CACVLDRQNTGELFF TGTGCCTGCGTACTCGACAGGCAAAACACCGGGGAGCTGTTTTTT TRBJ2-2 TRBV6-6 . 15 .
CASSPDRVTGELFF TGTGCCAGCTCACCGGACAGGGTCACCGGGGAGCTGTTTTTT TRBJ2-2 TRBV18 TRBD1 14 .
CASSFEDRAGELFF TGTGCCAGCAGTTTTGAAGACAGGGCCGGGGAGCTGTTTTTT TRBJ2-2 TRBV6-5 TRBD1 14 .
CASSFLGLNEQFF TGTGCCAGCAGCTTTTTGGGCCTAAATGAGCAGTTCTTC TRBJ2-1 TRBV11-3 . 13 .
CASSLAPNQETQYF TGTGCCAGCAGCTTAGCCCCGAACCAAGAGACCCAGTACTTC TRBJ2-5 TRBV7-2 . 14 .
CASTRDRNYGYTF TGTGCCAGCACTCGAGACAGAAACTATGGCTACACCTTC TRBJ1-2 TRBV6-1 . 13 .
CASSFTELETQYF TGTGCCAGCAGCTTCACTGAGTTGGAGACCCAGTACTTC TRBJ2-5 TRBV11-2 . 13 .
CASSLGGLADNEQFF TGCGCCAGCAGCTTAGGGGGACTAGCGGACAATGAGCAGTTCTTC TRBJ2-1 TRBV5-1 TRBD2 15 .
CASSIKGAGGEAFF TGTGCCAGTAGTATTAAGGGGGCGGGCGGTGAAGCTTTCTTT TRBJ1-1 TRBV19 TRBD1 14 once
CASSEDWGTDGYTF TGTGCCAGCAGTGAAGATTGGGGGACGGATGGCTACACCTTC TRBJ1-2 TRBV2 . 14 once
CASSQVHGNYGYTF TGTGCCAGCAGCCAAGTTCATGGGAACTATGGCTACACCTTC TRBJ1-2 TRBV14 . 14 few
CAWSVRGGRTGELFF TGTGCCTGGAGTGTTCGCGGGGGCCGCACCGGGGAGCTGTTTTTT TRBJ2-2 TRBV30 . 15 .
CAAQDTGGHSPLHF TGTGCCGCCCAGGATACCGGAGGCCATTCACCCCTCCACTTT TRBJ1-6 TRBV10-3 . 14 few
CATSRAGRGGQETQYF TGTGCCACCAGCAGAGCTGGGCGGGGGGGACAAGAGACCCAGTACTTC TRBJ2-5 TRBV15 TRBD2 16 once
CASSLDQPRYEQYF TGTGCCAGCAGCTTAGATCAGCCCCGCTACGAGCAGTACTTC TRBJ2-7 TRBV11-2 . 14 .
CASSPKTGGSYNEQFF TGCGCCAGCAGCCCCAAGACAGGGGGCTCCTACAATGAGCAGTTCTTC TRBJ2-1 TRBV4-3 TRBD1 16 once
CASRATSGVVAGMQYF TGCGCCAGCAGAGCCACTAGCGGGGTGGTAGCGGGAATGCAGTATTTT TRBJ2-3 TRBV5-1 TRBD2 16 .
CASSLDLSEFNEQFF TGTGCCAGCAGCTTAGATTTATCTGAATTCAATGAGCAGTTCTTC TRBJ2-1 TRBV11-2 . 15 few
CASIPSRGLGNQPQHF TGTGCCAGCATCCCATCGCGGGGATTGGGCAATCAGCCCCAGCATTTT TRBJ1-5 TRBV7-8 . 16 .
CSARSGIPYEQYF TGCAGCGCAAGATCAGGAATCCCCTACGAGCAGTACTTC TRBJ2-7 TRBV29-1 . 13 once
CASPGTSAYEQYF TGCGCCAGCCCCGGGACTAGCGCCTACGAGCAGTACTTC TRBJ2-7 TRBV10-1 TRBD2 13 .
CASSERATNTEAFF TGTGCCAGCAGCGAACGAGCGACGAACACTGAAGCTTTCTTT TRBJ1-1 TRBV9 . 14 .
CASSMRNNYGYTF TGTGCCAGTAGTATGAGGAATAACTATGGCTACACCTTC TRBJ1-2 TRBV19 . 13 .
CASSLAGQRSGNTIYF TGCGCCAGCAGCTTGGCGGGACAGCGCTCTGGAAACACCATATATTTT TRBJ1-3 TRBV5-1 TRBD1 16 .
CASSQETNNSPLHF TGTGCCAGCAGCCAAGAGACCAATAATTCACCCCTCCACTTT TRBJ1-6 TRBV14 . 14 .
CASSPRLAGTSSLYEQYF TGTGCCAGCTCACCCCGACTAGCGGGGACATCTTCCCTCTACGAGCAGTACTTC TRBJ2-7 TRBV18 TRBD2 18 few
CASTGGGALQETQYF TGTGCCAGTACAGGCGGGGGGGCCCTTCAAGAGACCCAGTACTTC TRBJ2-5 TRBV19 TRBD2 15 once
CASSLKPGQPNNEQFF TGTGCCAGCAGCTTAAAACCGGGACAGCCTAACAATGAGCAGTTCTTC TRBJ2-1 TRBV7-3 TRBD1 16 .
CASTPRVITGMNTEAFF TGCGCCAGCACCCCGAGGGTAATTACGGGCATGAACACTGAAGCTTTCTTT TRBJ1-1 TRBV4-1 . 17 .
CAIVGRESSYEQYF TGTGCCATCGTGGGCCGGGAAAGCTCCTACGAGCAGTACTTC TRBJ2-7 TRBV2 . 14 .
CASSQPGQGALNYGYTF TGCGCCAGCAGCCAACCGGGACAGGGGGCCCTTAACTATGGCTACACCTTC TRBJ1-2 TRBV5-1 TRBD1 17 .
CASSPQGEVDTQYF TGTGCCAGCAGCCCCCAGGGGGAGGTTGATACGCAGTATTTT TRBJ2-3 TRBV7-6 . 14 few
CASTSDGSLYEQYF TGCGCCAGCACCTCGGACGGGTCACTTTACGAGCAGTACTTC TRBJ2-7 TRBV5-1 . 14 .